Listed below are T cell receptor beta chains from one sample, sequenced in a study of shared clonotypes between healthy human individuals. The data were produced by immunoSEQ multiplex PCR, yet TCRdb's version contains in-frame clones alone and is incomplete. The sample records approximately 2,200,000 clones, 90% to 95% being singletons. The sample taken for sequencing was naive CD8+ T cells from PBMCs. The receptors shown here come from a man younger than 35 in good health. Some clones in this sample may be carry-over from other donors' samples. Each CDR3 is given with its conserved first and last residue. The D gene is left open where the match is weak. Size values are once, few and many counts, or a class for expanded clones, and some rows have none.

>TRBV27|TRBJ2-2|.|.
CASSRIGVRGTGELFF
TGTGCCAGCAGTCGTATCGGGGTGCGGGGCACCGGGGAGCTGTTTTTT
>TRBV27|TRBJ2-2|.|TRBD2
CASSFGSSGRAFAGELFF
TGTGCCAGCAGTTTTGGTTCCAGCGGGAGGGCCTTCGCCGGGGAGCTGTTTTTT
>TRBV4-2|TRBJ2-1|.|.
CASSQEVLGGSSYNEQFF
TGTGCCAGCAGCCAAGAGGTTCTCGGAGGGAGCTCCTACAATGAGCAGTTCTTC
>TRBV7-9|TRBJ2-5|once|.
CASSLKFPQETQYF
TGTGCCAGCAGCTTAAAATTCCCTCAAGAGACCCAGTACTTC
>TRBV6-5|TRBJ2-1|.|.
CASSYSLSSYNEQFF
TGTGCCAGCAGTTACTCGTTGAGCTCCTACAATGAGCAGTTCTTC
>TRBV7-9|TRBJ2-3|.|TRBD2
CASSPQSGRLTDTQYF
TGTGCCAGCAGCCCGCAAAGCGGGAGGCTCACAGATACGCAGTATTTT
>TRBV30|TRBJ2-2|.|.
CACITANTGELFF
TGTGCCTGTATTACTGCAAACACCGGGGAGCTGTTTTTT
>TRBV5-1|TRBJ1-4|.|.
CASRGGQNRPTNEKLFF
TGCGCCAGCAGGGGCGGACAGAATCGACCAACTAATGAAAAACTGTTTTTT
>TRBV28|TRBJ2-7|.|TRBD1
CASSDRGPFYEQYF
TGTGCCAGCAGTGACAGGGGGCCCTTTTACGAGCAGTACTTC
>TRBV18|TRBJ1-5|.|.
CASSPRTVNSNQPQHF
TGTGCCAGCTCACCCCGGACAGTCAATAGCAATCAGCCCCAGCATTTT
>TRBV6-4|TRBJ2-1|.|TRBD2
CASSDRTSGNDEQFF
TGTGCCAGCAGTGACAGGACTAGCGGGAATGATGAGCAGTTCTTC
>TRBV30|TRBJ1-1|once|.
CAWSGQGWNTEAFF
TGTGCCTGGAGTGGGCAGGGGTGGAACACTGAAGCTTTCTTT
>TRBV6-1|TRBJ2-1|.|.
CASSEVGNEQFF
TGTGCCAGCAGCGAGGTGGGTAATGAGCAGTTCTTC
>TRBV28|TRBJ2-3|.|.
CASSLTGLTQYF
TGTGCCAGCAGTCTTACAGGGCTTACGCAGTATTTT
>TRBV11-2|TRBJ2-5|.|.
CASSLIRGQETQYF
TGTGCCAGCAGCCTCATCCGCGGGCAAGAGACCCAGTACTTC
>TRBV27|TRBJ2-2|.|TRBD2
CASSILAGTGELFF
TGTGCCAGCAGTATACTAGCGGGCACCGGGGAGCTGTTTTTT
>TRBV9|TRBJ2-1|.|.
CASSETGSYNEQFF
TGTGCCAGCAGCGAGACTGGCTCCTACAATGAGCAGTTCTTC
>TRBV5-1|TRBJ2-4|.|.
CASSLRLDLGAKNIQYF
TGCGCCAGCAGCTTGCGCCTGGACTTGGGGGCCAAAAACATTCAGTACTTC
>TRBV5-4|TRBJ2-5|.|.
CASSLVLSPETQYF
TGTGCCAGCAGCTTGGTACTATCCCCAGAGACCCAGTACTTC
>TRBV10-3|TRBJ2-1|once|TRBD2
CAVLAGGPNEQFF
TGTGCCGTCTTAGCGGGAGGGCCTAATGAGCAGTTCTTC
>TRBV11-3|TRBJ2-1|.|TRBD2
CASSLGTSRRNEQFF
TGTGCCAGCAGCTTGGGGACTAGTCGGCGGAATGAGCAGTTCTTC
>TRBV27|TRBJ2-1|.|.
CASSSVHPSGSYNEQFF
TGTGCCAGCAGTTCCGTACACCCATCGGGGTCCTACAATGAGCAGTTCTTC
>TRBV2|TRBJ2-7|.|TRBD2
CATRIGGDYEQYF
TGTGCCACCAGAATCGGGGGGGACTACGAGCAGTACTTC
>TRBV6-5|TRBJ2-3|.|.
CASSYSRADTQYF
TGTGCCAGCAGTTACTCAAGGGCAGATACGCAGTATTTT
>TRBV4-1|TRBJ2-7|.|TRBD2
CASSQVPLAGRYEQYF
TGCGCCAGCAGCCAAGTCCCGCTAGCGGGAAGGTACGAGCAGTACTTC
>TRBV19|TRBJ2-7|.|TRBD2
CASSIGRASHEQYF
TGTGCCAGTAGTATTGGGAGGGCCTCCCACGAGCAGTACTTC
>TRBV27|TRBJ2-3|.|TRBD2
CASGASGVLTDTQYF
TGTGCCAGTGGGGCTAGCGGGGTACTGACAGATACGCAGTATTTT
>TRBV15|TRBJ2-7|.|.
CATSRGPGGPMDEQYF
TGTGCCACCAGCAGGGGGCCTGGGGGGCCGATGGACGAGCAGTACTTC
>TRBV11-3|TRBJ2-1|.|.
CASSDRGGDEQFF
TGTGCCAGCTCCGATAGGGGGGGCGATGAGCAGTTCTTC
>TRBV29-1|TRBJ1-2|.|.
CSVVSGVIYGYTF
TGCAGCGTTGTTTCAGGGGTAATCTATGGCTACACCTTC
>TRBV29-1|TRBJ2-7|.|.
CSAGQGYEQYF
TGCAGCGCGGGGCAGGGCTACGAGCAGTACTTC
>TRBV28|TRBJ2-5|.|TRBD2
CASNWLAGGPSQETQYF
TGTGCCAGCAACTGGCTAGCGGGAGGGCCATCACAAGAGACCCAGTACTTC
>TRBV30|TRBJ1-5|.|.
CARRGGAGQPQHF
TGTGCCCGGAGAGGAGGCGCGGGGCAGCCCCAGCATTTT
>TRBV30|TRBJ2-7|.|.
CAWRYPAHYYEQYF
TGTGCCTGGAGATACCCAGCTCACTACTACGAGCAGTACTTC
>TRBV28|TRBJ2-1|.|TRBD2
CASSTRLAGINNEQFF
TGTGCCAGCAGTACGAGGCTAGCGGGAATCAACAATGAGCAGTTCTTC
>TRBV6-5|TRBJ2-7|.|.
CASSYGPFSYEQYF
TGTGCCAGCAGTTACGGACCGTTCTCCTACGAGCAGTACTTC
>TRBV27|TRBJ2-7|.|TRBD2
CASSLNPPGTSGSSYEQYF
TGTGCCAGCAGTTTAAATCCCCCCGGGACTAGCGGGAGCTCCTACGAGCAGTACTTC
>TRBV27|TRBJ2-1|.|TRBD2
CASSARGSGRANEQFF
TGTGCCAGCAGTGCCCGCGGTAGCGGGAGGGCTAATGAGCAGTTCTTC
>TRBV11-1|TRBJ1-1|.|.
CASSLEVGLTEAFF
TGTGCCAGCAGCTTAGAGGTGGGTTTGACTGAAGCTTTCTTT
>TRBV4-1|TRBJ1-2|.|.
CASSQDRSDSYGYTF
TGCGCCAGCAGCCAAGATCGATCGGACTCCTATGGCTACACCTTC
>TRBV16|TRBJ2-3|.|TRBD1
CASSLRGQERYF
TGTGCCAGCAGCCTAAGGGGGCAGGAGCGGTATTTT
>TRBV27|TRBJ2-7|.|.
CASSFTGPLYNEQYF
TGTGCCAGCAGTTTCACCGGCCCACTGTATAACGAGCAGTACTTC
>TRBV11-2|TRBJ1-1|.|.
CASSLGGRSTEAFF
TGTGCCAGCAGCTTAGGGGGTCGGAGCACTGAAGCTTTCTTT
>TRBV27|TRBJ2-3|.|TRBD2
CASSSRLAGAADTQYF
TGTGCCAGCAGTTCCCGACTAGCGGGAGCCGCAGATACGCAGTATTTT
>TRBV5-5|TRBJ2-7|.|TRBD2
CASSGRVREYEQYF
TGTGCCAGCAGCGGGAGGGTCAGGGAATACGAGCAGTACTTC
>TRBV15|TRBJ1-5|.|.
CATSRGVGADQPQHF
TGTGCCACCAGCAGAGGGGTAGGGGCCGATCAGCCCCAGCATTTT
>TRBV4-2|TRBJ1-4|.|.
CASSQEEVLSNEKLFF
TGTGCCAGCAGCCAAGAGGAGGTACTGTCTAATGAAAAACTGTTTTTT
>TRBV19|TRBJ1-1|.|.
CASSMGGLTEAFF
TGTGCCAGTAGTATGGGGGGGCTCACTGAAGCTTTCTTT
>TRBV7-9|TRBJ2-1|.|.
CATNEQFF
TGTGCTACCAATGAGCAGTTCTTC
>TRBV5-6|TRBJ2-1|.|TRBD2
CASSLWRLAGVGEQFF
TGTGCCAGCAGCTTGTGGAGACTAGCGGGAGTGGGGGAGCAGTTCTTC
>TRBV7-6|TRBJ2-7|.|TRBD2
CASSSLAGAGNEQYF
TGTGCCAGCAGCTCGCTAGCGGGAGCCGGGAACGAGCAGTACTTC
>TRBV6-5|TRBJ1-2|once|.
CASRSGRVYGYTF
TGTGCCAGCAGGAGTGGCAGGGTCTATGGCTACACCTTC
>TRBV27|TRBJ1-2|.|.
CASRPAGAPDGYTF
TGTGCCAGCAGACCGGCTGGGGCCCCGGATGGCTACACCTTC
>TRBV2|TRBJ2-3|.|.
CADKHGGITDTQYF
TGTGCCGATAAGCATGGGGGGATCACAGATACGCAGTATTTT
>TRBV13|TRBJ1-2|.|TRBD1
CASSPGQGDYGYTF
TGTGCCAGCAGCCCGGGACAGGGGGACTATGGCTACACCTTC